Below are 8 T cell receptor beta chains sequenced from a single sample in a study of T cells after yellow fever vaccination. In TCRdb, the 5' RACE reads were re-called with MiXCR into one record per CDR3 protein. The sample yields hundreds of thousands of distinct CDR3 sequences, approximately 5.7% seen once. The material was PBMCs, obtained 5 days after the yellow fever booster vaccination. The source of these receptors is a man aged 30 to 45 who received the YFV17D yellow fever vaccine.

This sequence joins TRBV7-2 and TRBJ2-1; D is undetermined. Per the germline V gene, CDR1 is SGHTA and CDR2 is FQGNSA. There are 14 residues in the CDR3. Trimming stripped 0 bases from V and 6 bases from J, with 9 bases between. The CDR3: CASSLASGANEQFF. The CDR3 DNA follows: TGTGCCAGCAGCTTAGCGTCAGGCGCCAATGAGCAGTTCTTC.

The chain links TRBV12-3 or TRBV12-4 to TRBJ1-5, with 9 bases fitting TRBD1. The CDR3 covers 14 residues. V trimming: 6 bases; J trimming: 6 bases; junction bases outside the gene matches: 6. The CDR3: CASRDGTGLQPQHF. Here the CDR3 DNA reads TGTGCCAGCAGGGACGGGACAGGGCTTCAGCCCCAGCATTTT.

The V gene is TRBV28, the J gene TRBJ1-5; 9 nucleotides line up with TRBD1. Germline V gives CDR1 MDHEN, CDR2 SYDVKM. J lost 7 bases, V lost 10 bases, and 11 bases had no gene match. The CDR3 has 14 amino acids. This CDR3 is CATIPGQGYQPQHF. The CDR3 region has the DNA TGTGCCACCATACCGGGACAGGGATACCAGCCCCAGCATTTT.

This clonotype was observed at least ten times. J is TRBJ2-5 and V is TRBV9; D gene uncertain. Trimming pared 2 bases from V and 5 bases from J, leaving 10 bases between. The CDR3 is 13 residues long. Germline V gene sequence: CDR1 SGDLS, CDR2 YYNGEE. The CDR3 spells CASSVRPHETQYF. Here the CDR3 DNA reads TGTGCCAGCAGCGTTAGGCCCCATGAGACCCAGTACTTC.

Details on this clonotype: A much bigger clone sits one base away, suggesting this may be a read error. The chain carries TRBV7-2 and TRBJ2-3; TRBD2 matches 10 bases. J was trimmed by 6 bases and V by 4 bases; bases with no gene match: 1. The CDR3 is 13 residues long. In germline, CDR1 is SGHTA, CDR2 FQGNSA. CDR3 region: CASSWGLADTQYF. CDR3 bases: TGTGCCAGCAGCTGGGGACTAGCGGATACGCAGTATTTT.

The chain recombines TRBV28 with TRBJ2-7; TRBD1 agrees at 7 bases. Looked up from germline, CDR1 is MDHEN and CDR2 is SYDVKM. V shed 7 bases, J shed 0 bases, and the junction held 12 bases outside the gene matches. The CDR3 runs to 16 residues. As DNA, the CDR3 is TGTGCCAGCATCTCCACAGGGGCGCCCTTCTCCTACGAGCAGTACTTC. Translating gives CASISTGAPFSYEQYF.

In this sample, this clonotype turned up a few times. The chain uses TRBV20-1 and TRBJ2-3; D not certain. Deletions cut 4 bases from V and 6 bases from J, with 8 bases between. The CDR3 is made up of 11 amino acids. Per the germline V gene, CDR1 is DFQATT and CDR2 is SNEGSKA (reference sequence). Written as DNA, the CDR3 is TGCAGTGCTATGAAGTGGGATACGCAGTATTTT. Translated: CSAMKWDTQYF.

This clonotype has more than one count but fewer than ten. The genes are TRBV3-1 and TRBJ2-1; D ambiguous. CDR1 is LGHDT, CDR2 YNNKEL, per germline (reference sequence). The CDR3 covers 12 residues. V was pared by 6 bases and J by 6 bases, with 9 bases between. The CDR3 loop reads CASSRTANEQFF. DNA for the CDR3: TGTGCCAGCAGTAGGACGGCCAATGAGCAGTTCTTC.